This TCR beta chain was found in a study of graft-versus-host responses after intestinal transplantation. About the research overall: Once they had received anti-thymocyte globulin induction, all recipients took tacrolimus and steroids for around three years. Study-level points and caveats: Some GvH clones were seen earlier in gut or blood, suggesting intestinal origin. High graft-versus-host to host-versus-graft clonal ratios were found in allografts of patients who had graft-donor T cell macrochimerism.

Details on this clone: The antigen is not known.

Looked up from germline, CDR1 is SGDLS and CDR2 is YYNGEE. The CDR3 contains 14 residues. The V end was cut by 4 bases, the J end by 8 bases, with 13 bases between. Here immunoSEQ multiplex PCR was the method, and the copy in TCRdb shows in-frame clones only, minus some. The table has over 90,000 clones, 91% seen once. The sequence was collected from a human donor who was the organ donor for an intestinal transplant. The J gene is TRBJ1-6, the V gene TRBV9; no definite D call. The sample was unstimulated CD4+ T cells sorted from spleen or lymph node cells, taken before transplant. CDR3 bases: TGTGCCAGCAGCCGTAAATTGTCTGATTCACCCCTCCACTTT. It encodes CASSRKLSDSPLHF.